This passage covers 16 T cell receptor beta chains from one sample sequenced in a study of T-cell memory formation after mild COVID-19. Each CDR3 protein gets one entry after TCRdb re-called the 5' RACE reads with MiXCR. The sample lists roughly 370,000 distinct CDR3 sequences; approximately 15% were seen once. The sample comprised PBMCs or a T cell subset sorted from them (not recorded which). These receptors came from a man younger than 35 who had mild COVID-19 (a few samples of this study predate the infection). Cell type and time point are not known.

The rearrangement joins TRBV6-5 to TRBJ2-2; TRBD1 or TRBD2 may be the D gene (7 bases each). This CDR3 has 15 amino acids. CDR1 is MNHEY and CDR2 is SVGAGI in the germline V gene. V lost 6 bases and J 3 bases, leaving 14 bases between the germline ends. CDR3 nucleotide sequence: TGTGCCAGCAGGGGAGGGACAGCCTACACCGGGGAGCTGTTTTTT. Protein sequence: CASRGGTAYTGELFF.

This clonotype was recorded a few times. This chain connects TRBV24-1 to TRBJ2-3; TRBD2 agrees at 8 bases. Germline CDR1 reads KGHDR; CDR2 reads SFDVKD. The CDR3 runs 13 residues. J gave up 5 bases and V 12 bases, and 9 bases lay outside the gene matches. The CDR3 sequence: CAAGGGAGDTQYF. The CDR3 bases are TGTGCCGCCGGGGGGGGAGCCGGAGATACGCAGTATTTT.

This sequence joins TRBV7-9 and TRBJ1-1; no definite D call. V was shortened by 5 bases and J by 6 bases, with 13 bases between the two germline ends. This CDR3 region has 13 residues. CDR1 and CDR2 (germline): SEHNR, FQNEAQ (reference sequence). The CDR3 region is CASSLIHEAEAFF. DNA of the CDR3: TGTGCCAGCAGCCTCATCCACGAGGCTGAAGCTTTCTTT.

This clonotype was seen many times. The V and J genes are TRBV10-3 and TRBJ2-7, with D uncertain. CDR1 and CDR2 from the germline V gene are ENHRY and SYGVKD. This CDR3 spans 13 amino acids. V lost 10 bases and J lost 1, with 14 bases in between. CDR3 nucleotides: TGTGCCAGCCAATGGCCGGGTTCCTACGAGCAGTACTTC. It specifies CASQWPGSYEQYF.

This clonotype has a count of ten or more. The CDR3 DNA reads as TGTGCCAGCAGCCCGAGCTCCTATAATTCACCCCTCCACTTT. Translation: CASSPSSYNSPLHF. The chain joins TRBV7-6 to TRBJ1-6, with D hard to call. The ends were cut back, 5 bases at V and 0 bases at J, with 5 bases in the middle. Per the germline V gene, CDR1 is SGHVS and CDR2 is FNYEAQ. The CDR3 covers 14 residues.

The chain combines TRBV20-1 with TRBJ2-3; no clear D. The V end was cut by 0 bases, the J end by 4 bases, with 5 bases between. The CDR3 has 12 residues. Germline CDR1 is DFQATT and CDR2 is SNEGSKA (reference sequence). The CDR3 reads CSARDLSDTQYF. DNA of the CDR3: TGCAGTGCTAGAGATCTATCAGATACGCAGTATTTT.

Here the CDR3 reads CASSYSAGDVNEQFF. The CDR3 nucleotides read TGTGCCAGCAGTTACTCGGCGGGGGACGTCAATGAGCAGTTCTTC. The chain joins TRBV6-5 to TRBJ2-1, with 7 bases identical to TRBD2. This CDR3 contains 15 residues. Trimming at V came to 0 bases and at J to 6 bases, leaving 5 bases not matched to a gene. Per germline, CDR1 MNHEY and CDR2 SVGAGI.

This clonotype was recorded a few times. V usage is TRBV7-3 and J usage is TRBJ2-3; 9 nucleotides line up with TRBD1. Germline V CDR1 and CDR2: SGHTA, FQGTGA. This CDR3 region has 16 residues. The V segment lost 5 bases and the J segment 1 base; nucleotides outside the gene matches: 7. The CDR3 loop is CASSLTGGSGTDTQYF. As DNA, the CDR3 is TGTGCCAGCAGCCTCACAGGGGGCTCAGGCACAGATACGCAGTATTTT.

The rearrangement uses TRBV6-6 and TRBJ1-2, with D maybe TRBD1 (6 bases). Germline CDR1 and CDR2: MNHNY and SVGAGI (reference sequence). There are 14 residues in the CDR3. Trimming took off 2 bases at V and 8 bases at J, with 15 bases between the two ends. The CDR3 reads CASSYGAGVGGYTF. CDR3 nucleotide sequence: TGTGCCAGCAGTTACGGCGCAGGGGTGGGCGGCTACACCTTC.

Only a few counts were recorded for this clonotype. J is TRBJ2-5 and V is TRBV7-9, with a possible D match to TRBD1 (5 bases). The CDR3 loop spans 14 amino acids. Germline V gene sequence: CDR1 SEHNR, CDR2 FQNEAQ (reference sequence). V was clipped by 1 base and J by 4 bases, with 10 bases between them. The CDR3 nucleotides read TGTGCCAGCAGCTTAGTTCCAGGGCCAGAGACCCAGTACTTC. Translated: CASSLVPGPETQYF.

CDR3 in amino acids: CASSRRLSGTGGGEQYF. The CDR3 nucleotides are TGCGCCAGCAGCCGCCGGTTATCTGGGACAGGGGGCGGCGAGCAGTACTTC. The chain links TRBV5-1 to TRBJ2-7; 12 positions match TRBD1. CDR3 size: 17 residues. V gave up 4 bases and J gave up 6 bases; unmatched junction bases: 14. The V gene's germline CDR1 is SGHRS and CDR2 YFSETQ.

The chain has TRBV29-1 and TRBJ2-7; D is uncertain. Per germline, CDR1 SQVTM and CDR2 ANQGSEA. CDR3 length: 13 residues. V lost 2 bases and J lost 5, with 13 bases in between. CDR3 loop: CSVELGITHEQYV. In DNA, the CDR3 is TGCAGCGTTGAATTGGGTATTACCCACGAGCAGTACGTC.

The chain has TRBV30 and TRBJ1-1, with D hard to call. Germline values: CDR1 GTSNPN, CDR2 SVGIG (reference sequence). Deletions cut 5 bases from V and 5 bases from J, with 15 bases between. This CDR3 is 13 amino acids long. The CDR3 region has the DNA TGTGCCTGGGCCGCAAGGGTAGGAACTGAAGCTTTCTTT. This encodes CAWAARVGTEAFF.

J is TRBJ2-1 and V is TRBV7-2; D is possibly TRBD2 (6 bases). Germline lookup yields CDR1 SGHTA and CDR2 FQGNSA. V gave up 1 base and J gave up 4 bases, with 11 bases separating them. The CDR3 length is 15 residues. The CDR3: CASSLGMAGYNEQFF. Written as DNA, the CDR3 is TGTGCCAGCAGCTTAGGTATGGCGGGGTACAATGAGCAGTTCTTC.

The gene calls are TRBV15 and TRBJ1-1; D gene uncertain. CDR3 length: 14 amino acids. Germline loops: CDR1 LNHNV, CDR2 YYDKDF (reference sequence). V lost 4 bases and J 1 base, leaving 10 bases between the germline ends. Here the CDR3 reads CATSKLSENTEAFF. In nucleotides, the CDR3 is TGTGCCACCAGCAAACTCTCGGAGAACACTGAAGCTTTCTTT.

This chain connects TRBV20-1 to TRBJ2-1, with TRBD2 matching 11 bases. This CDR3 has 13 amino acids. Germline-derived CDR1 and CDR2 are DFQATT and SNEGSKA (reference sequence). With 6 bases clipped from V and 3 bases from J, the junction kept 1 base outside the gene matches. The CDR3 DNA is TGCAGTGCCGGGACTAGCGGCTACAATGAGCAGTTCTTC. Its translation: CSAGTSGYNEQFF.